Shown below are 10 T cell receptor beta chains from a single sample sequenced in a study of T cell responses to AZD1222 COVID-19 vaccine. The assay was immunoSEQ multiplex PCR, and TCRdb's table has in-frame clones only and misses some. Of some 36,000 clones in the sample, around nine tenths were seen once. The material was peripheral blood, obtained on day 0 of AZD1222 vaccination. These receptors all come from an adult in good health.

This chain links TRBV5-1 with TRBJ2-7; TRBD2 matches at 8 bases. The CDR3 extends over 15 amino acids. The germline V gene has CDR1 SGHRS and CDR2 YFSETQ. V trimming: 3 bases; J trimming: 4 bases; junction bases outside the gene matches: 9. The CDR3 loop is CASSSTAGTRYEQYF. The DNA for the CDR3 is TGCGCCAGCAGCTCGACTGCCGGGACTAGGTACGAGCAGTACTTC.

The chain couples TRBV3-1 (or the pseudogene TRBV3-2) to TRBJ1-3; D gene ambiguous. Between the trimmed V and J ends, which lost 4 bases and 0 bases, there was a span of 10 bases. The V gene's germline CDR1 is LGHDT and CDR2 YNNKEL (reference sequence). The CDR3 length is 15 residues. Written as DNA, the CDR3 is TGTGCCAGCAGCCGGAAAAGGTACTCTGGAAACACCATATATTTT. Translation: CASSRKRYSGNTIYF.

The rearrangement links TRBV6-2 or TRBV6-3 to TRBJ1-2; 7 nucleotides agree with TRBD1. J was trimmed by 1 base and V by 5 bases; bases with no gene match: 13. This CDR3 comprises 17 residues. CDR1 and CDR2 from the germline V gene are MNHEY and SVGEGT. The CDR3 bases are TGTGCCAGCAGTGATCGGACTACAGGGGCCCTTAACTATGGCTACACCTTC. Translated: CASSDRTTGALNYGYTF.

The CDR3 sequence is CASSLSRVAGLTDTQYF. In DNA form, the CDR3 reads TGTGCCAGCAGCTTATCAAGAGTAGCGGGCCTCACAGATACGCAGTATTTT. The V and J genes are TRBV7-2 and TRBJ2-3, with 7 bases that match TRBD2. This CDR3 has 17 amino acids. V trimming: 2 bases; J trimming: 2 bases; junction bases outside the gene matches: 10. The V gene's germline CDR1 is SGHTA and CDR2 FQGNSA.

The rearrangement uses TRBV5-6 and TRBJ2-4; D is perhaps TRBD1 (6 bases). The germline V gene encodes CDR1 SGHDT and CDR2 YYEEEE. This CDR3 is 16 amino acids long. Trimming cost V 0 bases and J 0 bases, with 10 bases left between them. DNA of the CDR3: TGTGCCAGCAGCTTGGCGACAGGAGGAGCCAAAAACATTCAGTACTTC. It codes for CASSLATGGAKNIQYF.

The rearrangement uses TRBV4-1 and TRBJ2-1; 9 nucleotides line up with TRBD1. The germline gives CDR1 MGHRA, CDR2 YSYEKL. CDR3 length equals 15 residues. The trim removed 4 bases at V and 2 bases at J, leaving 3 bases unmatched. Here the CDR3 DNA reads TGCGCCAGCAGCCCGGGACAGGGCCCCTACAATGAGCAGTTCTTC. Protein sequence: CASSPGQGPYNEQFF.

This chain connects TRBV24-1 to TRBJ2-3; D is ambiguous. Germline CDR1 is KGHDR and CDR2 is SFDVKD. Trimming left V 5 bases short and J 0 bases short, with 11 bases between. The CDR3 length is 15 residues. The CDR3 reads CATSADSTSTDTQYF. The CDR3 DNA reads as TGTGCCACCAGTGCCGACTCTACTAGCACAGATACGCAGTATTTT.

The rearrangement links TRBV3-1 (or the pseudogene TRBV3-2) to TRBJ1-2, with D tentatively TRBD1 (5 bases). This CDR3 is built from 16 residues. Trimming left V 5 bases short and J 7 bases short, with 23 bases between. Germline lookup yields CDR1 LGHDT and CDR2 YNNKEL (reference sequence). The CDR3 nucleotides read TGTGCCAGCAGCGCGAATCCGGGACCCCCGGAGGGTGGCTACACCTTC. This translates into CASSANPGPPEGGYTF.

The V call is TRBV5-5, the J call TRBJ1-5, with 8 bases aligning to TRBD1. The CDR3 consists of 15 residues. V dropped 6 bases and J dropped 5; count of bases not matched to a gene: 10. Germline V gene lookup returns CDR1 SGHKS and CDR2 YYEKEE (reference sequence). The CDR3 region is CASTPDRDLDQPQHF. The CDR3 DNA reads TGTGCCAGCACCCCGGACAGGGATTTGGATCAGCCCCAGCATTTT.

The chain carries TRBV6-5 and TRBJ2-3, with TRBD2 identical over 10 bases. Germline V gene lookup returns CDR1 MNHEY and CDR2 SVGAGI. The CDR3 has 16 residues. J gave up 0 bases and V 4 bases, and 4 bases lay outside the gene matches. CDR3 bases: TGTGCCAGCAGTTCTCTAGCGGGGGTTAGCACAGATACGCAGTATTTT. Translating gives CASSSLAGVSTDTQYF.